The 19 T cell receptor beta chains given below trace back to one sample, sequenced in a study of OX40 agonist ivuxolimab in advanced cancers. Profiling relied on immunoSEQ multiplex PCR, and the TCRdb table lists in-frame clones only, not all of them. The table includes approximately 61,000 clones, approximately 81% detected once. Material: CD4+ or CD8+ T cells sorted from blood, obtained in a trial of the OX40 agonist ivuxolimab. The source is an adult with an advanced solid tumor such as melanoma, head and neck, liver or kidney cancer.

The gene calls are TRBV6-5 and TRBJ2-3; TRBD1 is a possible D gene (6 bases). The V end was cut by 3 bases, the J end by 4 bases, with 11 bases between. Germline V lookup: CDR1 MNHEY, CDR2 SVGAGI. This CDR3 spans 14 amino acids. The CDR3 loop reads CASSYNSGADTQYF. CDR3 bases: TGTGCCAGCAGTTATAATTCAGGGGCAGATACGCAGTATTTT.

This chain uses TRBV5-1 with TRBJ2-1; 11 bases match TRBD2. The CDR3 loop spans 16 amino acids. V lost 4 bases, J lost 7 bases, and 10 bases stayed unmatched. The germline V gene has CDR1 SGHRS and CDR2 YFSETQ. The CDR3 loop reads CASSLLLAGVDNEQFF. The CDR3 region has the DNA TGCGCCAGCAGCCTCTTACTAGCGGGAGTAGATAATGAGCAGTTCTTC.

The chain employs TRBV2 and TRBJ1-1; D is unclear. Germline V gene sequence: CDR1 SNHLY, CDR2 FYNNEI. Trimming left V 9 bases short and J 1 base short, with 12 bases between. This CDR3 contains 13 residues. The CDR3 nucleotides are TGTGCCAGTCGCTTGAGCCCGAACACTGAAGCTTTCTTT. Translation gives CASRLSPNTEAFF.

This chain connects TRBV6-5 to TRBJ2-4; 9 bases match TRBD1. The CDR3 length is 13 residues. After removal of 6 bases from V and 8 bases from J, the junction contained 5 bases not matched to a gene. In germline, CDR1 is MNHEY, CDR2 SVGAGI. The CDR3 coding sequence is TGTGCCAGCAGGGACAGGGGCGGGGACATTCAGTACTTC. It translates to CASRDRGGDIQYF.

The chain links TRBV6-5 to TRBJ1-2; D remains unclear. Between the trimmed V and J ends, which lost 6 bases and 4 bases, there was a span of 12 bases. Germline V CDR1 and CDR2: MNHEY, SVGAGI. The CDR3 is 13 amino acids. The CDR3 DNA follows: TGTGCCAGCAGACCGCCCGGGCTCTATGGCTACACCTTC. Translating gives CASRPPGLYGYTF.

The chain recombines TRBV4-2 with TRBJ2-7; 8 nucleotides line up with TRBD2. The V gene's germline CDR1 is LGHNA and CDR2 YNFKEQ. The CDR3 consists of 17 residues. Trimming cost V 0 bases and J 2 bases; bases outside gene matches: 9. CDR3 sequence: CASSQDLSAGGTYEQYF. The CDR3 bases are TGTGCCAGCAGCCAAGACCTTTCGGCGGGAGGTACCTACGAGCAGTACTTC.

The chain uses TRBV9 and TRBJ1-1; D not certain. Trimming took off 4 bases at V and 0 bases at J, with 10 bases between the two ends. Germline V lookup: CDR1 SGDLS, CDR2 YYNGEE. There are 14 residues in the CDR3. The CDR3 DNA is TGTGCCAGCAGCCCCAGGTTGATGAACACTGAAGCTTTCTTT. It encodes CASSPRLMNTEAFF.

CDR3 bases: TGTGCCAGCAGCTTCACTGGGGGGGCAGATACGCAGTATTTT. Translated, it gives CASSFTGGADTQYF. The V gene is TRBV7-3, the J gene TRBJ2-3; 7 nucleotides agree with TRBD2. J gave up 4 bases and V 3 bases, and 4 bases lay outside the gene matches. In germline, CDR1 is SGHTA, CDR2 FQGTGA. The CDR3 contains 14 residues. The full variable domain, in which reference TRBV7-3 and TRBJ2-3 provide the parts outside the CDR3, is GAGVSQTPSNKVTEKGKYVELRCDPISGHTALYWYRQSLGQGPEFLIYFQGTGAADDSGLPNDRFFAVRPEGSVSTLKIQRTERGDSAVYLCASSFTGGADTQYFGPGTRLTVL.

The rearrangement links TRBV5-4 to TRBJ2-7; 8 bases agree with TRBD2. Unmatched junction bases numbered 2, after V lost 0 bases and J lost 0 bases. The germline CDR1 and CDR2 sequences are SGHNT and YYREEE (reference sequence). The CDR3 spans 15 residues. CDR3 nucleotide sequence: TGTGCCAGCAGCTTGGATCTAGCGGGCTCCTACGAGCAGTACTTC. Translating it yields CASSLDLAGSYEQYF.

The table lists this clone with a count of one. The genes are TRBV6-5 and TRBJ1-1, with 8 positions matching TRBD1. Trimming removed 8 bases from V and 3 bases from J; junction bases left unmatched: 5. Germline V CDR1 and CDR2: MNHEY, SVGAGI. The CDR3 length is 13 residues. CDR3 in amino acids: CASGQGWDTEAFF. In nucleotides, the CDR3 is TGTGCCAGCGGACAGGGATGGGACACTGAAGCTTTCTTT.

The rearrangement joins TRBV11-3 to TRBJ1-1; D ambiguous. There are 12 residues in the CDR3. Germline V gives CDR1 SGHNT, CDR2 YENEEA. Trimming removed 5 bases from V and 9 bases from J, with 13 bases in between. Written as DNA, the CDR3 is TGTGCCAGCAGCATCCGGGGTCTTAAAGCTTTCTTT. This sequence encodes CASSIRGLKAFF.

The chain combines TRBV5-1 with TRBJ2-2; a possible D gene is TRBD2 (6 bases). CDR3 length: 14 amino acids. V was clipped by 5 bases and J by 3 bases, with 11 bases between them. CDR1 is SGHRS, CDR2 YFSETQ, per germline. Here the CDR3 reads CASRVVADTGELFF. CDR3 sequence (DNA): TGCGCCAGCAGGGTGGTAGCGGACACCGGGGAGCTGTTTTTT. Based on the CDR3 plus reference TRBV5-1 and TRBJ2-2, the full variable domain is KAGVTQTPRYLIKTRGQQVTLSCSPISGHRSVSWYQQTPGQGLQFLFEYFSETQRNKGNFPGRFSGRQFSNSRSEMNVSTLELGDSALYLCASRVVADTGELFFGEGSRLTVL.

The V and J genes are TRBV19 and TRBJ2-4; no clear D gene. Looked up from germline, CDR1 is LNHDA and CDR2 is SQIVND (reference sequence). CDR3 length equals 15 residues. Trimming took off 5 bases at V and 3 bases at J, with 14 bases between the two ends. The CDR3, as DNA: TGTGCCAGTAGTTCTCCAAGTGGTGGCAAAAACATTCAGTACTTC. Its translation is CASSSPSGGKNIQYF.

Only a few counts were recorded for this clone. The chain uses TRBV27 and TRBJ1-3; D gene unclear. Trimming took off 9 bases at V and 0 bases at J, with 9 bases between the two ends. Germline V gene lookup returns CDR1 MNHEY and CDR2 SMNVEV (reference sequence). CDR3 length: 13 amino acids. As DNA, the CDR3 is TGTGCCAGGGCGAGGCGCTCTGGAAACACCATATATTTT. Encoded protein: CARARRSGNTIYF.

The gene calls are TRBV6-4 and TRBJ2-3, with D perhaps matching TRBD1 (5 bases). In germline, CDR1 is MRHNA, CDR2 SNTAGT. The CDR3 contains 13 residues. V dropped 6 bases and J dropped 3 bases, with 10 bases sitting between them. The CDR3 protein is CASRKDTTDTQYF. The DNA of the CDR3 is TGTGCCAGCAGGAAGGACACGACAGATACGCAGTATTTT.

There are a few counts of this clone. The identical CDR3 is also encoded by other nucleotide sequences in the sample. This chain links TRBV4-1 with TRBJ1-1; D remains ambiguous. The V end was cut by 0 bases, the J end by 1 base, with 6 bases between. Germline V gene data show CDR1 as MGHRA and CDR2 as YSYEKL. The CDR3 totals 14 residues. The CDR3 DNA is TGCGCCAGCAGCCAAGAAACGAGGAACACTGAAGCTTTCTTT. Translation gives CASSQETRNTEAFF.

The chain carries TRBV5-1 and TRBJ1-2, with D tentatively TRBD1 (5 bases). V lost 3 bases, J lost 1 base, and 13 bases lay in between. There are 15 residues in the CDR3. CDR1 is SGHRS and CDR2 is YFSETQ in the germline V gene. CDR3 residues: CASSWGLRGNYGYTF. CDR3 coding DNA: TGCGCCAGCAGCTGGGGACTGCGGGGTAACTATGGCTACACCTTC.

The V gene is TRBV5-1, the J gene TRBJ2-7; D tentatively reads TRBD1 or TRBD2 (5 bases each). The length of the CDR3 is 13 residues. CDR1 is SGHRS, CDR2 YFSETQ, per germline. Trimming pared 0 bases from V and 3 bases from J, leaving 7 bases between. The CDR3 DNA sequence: TGCGCCAGCAGCTTGGCGGGGCTCTACGAGCAGTACGTC. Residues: CASSLAGLYEQYV.

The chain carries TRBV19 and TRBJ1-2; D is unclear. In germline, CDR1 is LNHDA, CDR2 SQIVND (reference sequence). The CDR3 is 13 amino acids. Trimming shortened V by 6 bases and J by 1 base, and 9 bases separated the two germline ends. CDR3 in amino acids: CASRRVSNYGYTF. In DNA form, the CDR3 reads TGTGCCAGTAGGAGGGTCAGTAACTATGGCTACACCTTC.